Sequencing of this TCR beta chain was carried out in a study of identical twins. Study-wide results and limits: Analyses based on zero insertions could be partly confounded by invariant MAIT and iNKT cells.

Looked up from germline, CDR1 is ENHRY and CDR2 is SYGVKD. Trimming cost V 3 bases and J 9 bases; bases outside gene matches: 15. The length of the CDR3 is 17 residues. This clonotype was counted between two and nine times. Its target is not known. A universal primer site came from template switching; cDNA carried unique molecular identifiers. TCRdb re-derived calls from the 5' RACE reads in MiXCR, one entry per CDR3 protein. The table records some 320,000 distinct CDR3 sequences, roughly an eighth of them present only once. The same specimen was also included in a second study, on yellow fever vaccine responses in identical twins.

The origin of this receptor is a woman aged 18-30 years in good health. The chain combines TRBV10-3 with TRBJ2-1; 9 bases map to TRBD2. Sequenced material: CD8+ T cells sorted from blood. The CDR3 here is CAISDSGTSSFGGEQFF. The CDR3 DNA reads TGTGCCATCAGTGACTCCGGGACTAGCTCCTTTGGCGGTGAGCAGTTCTTC.